One T cell receptor (beta chain) is described in this entry. The record originates from a study of T cell responses to AZD1222 COVID-19 vaccine. The CDR3 is made up of 15 amino acids. Germline loops: CDR1 LGHNA, CDR2 YSLEER. Trimming cost V 0 bases and J 6 bases, with 11 bases left between them. Libraries were prepared by immunoSEQ multiplex PCR; TCRdb keeps only in-frame clonotypes and omits some of them. Here the sample spans 200,000 or so clones, approximately 91% being singletons. This material consisted of peripheral blood, taken on day 0 of AZD1222 vaccination. The clonotype originates from an adult in good health. This rearrangement joins TRBV4-3 to TRBJ2-2; tentatively, D is TRBD2 (6 bases). The CDR3 here is CASSQDWRVPGELFF. The CDR3 nucleotides are TGCGCCAGCAGCCAAGATTGGAGGGTTCCCGGGGAGCTGTTTTTT.